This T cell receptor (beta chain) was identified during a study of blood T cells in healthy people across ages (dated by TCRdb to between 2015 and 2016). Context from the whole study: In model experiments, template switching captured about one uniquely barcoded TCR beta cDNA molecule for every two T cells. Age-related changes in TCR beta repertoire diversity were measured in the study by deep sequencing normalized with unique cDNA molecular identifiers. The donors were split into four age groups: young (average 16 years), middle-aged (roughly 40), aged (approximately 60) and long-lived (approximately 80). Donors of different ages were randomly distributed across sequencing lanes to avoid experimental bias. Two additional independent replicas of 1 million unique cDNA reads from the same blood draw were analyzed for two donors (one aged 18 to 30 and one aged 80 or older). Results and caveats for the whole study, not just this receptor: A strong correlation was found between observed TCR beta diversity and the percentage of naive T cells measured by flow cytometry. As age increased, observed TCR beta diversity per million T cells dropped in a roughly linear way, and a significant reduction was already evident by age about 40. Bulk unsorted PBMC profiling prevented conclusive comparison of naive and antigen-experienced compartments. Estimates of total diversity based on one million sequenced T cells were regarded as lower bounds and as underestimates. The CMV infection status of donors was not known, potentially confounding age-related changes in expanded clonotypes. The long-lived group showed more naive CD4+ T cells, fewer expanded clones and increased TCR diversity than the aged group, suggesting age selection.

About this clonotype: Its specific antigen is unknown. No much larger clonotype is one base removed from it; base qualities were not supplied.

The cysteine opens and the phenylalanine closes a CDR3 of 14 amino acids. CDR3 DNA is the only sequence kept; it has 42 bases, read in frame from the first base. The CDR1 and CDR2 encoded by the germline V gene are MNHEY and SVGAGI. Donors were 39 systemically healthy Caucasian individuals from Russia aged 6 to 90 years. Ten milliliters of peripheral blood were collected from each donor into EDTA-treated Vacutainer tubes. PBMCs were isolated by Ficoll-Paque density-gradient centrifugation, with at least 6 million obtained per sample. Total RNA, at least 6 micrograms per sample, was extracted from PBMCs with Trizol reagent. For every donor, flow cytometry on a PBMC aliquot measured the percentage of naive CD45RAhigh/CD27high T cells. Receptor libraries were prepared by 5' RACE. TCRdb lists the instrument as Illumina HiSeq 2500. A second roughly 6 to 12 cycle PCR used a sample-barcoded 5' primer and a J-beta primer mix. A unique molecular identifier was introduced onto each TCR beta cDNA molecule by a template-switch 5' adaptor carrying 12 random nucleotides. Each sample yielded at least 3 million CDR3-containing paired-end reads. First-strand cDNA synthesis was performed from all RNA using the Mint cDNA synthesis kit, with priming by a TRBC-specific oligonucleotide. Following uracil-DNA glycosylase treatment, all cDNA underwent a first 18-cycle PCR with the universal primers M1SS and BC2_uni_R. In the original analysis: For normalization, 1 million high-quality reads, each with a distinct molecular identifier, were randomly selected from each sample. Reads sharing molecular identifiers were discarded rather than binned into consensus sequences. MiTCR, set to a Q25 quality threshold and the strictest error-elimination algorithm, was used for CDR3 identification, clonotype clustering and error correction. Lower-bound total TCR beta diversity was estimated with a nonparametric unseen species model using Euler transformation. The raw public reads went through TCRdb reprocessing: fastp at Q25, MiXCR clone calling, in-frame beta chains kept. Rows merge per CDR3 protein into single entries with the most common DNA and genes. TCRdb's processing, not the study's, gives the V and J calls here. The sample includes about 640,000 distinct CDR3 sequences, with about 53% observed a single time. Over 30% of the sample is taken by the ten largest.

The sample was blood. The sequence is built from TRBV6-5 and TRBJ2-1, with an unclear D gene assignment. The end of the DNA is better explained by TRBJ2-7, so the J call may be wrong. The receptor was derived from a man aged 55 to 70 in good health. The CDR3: CASSYSTGTYEQYF. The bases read TGTGCCAGCAGTTACTCAACTGGGACCTACGAGCAGTACTTC.